One sample yielded the 4 T cell receptor beta chains listed below, sequenced in a study of CD8+CD57+ T cells in acquired aplastic anemia. CDR3 and TCR beta VDJ profiling relied on a genomic DNA template. TCRdb re-analysed the reads in MiXCR, keeping a single row per CDR3 protein. The table includes more than 200,000 distinct CDR3 sequences, over 40% detected once. Before being chosen for sequencing, patients had shown CD8+CD57+ cell expansion by flow cytometry. The sequenced sample consisted of sorted CD4+, CD8+, or CD8+CD57+ T cells (not recorded which) from PBMCs. These TCRs come from a human donor with aplastic anemia.

In this sample, this clonotype turned up a few times. The genes are TRBV5-4 and TRBJ1-1; D gene uncertain. Germline V CDR1 and CDR2: SGHNT, YYREEE (reference sequence). CDR3 length equals 15 residues. V was cut by 0 bases and J by 4 bases, with 13 bases left in between. The CDR3 spells CASSLVAGMSTEAFF. In DNA, the CDR3 is TGTGCCAGCAGCTTGGTTGCTGGGATGAGCACTGAAGCTTTCTTT. The full variable domain, in which reference TRBV5-4 and TRBJ1-1 provide the parts outside the CDR3, is ETGVTQSPTHLIKTRGQQVTLRCSSQSGHNTVSWYQQALGQGPQFIFQYYREEENGRGNFPPRFSGLQFPNYSSELNVNALELDDSALYLCASSLVAGMSTEAFFGQGTRLTVV.

This clonotype was picked up many times. The V and J genes are TRBV9 and TRBJ1-3, with D maybe TRBD1 (5 bases). Germline V gene lookup returns CDR1 SGDLS and CDR2 YYNGEE. V was trimmed by 5 bases and J by 5 bases, leaving 11 bases between them. The CDR3 loop spans 13 amino acids. CDR3 sequence (DNA): TGTGCCAGCAGTCCGGGGGAAAGAAACACCATATATTTT. It translates to CASSPGERNTIYF. Variable domain in full (rest from reference TRBV9 and TRBJ1-3): DSGVTQTPKHLITATGQRVTLRCSPRSGDLSVYWYQQSLDQGLQFLIQYYNGEERAKGNILERFSAQQFPDLHSELNLSSLELGDSALYFCASSPGERNTIYFGEGSWLTVV.

Ten or more counts support this clonotype. The chain couples TRBV20-1 to TRBJ1-6; 8 bases are shared with TRBD1. There are 15 residues in the CDR3. Trimming at V came to 4 bases and at J to 5 bases, leaving 7 bases not matched to a gene. CDR1 and CDR2 (germline): DFQATT, SNEGSKA (reference sequence). CDR3 bases: TGCAGTGCTATCCCCGTGACAGGGGATAATTCACCCCTCCACTTT. It specifies CSAIPVTGDNSPLHF.

This clonotype was found many times. J is TRBJ2-1 and V is TRBV6-5; TRBD2 agrees at 13 bases. Unmatched junction bases numbered 6, after V lost 4 bases and J lost 9 bases. Per the germline V gene, CDR1 is MNHEY and CDR2 is SVGAGI. This CDR3 has 15 amino acids. CDR3 DNA: TGTGCCAGCAGTTCCAAGACTAGCGGGGGGAGTGAGCAGTTCTTC. This translates into CASSSKTSGGSEQFF.